The clone carrying this TCR beta chain was seen only a few times. Its antigen is undetermined. This sample is part of a study of T-cell memory formation after mild COVID-19. Whole-study results and caveats: Pre-infection memory held some responding clones, suggesting pre-existing cross-reactive T cells responded. CD8+ contracting clones occupied EMRA, while CD4+ ones occupied mainly CM and EM.

TCRdb passed the 5' RACE reads through MiXCR, listing each CDR3 protein once. The sample records over 250,000 distinct CDR3 sequences, about 15% being singletons. The CDR3 spans 14 residues. Trimming pared 1 base from V and 6 bases from J, leaving 10 bases between. CDR1 is MGHRA, CDR2 YSYEKL, per germline. This TCR was recovered from a young man who had mild COVID-19 (a few samples of this study predate the infection). Cell type and time point are not known. Specimen: PBMCs or a T cell subset sorted from them (not recorded which). The rearrangement links TRBV4-1 to TRBJ1-5, with D perhaps TRBD1 (5 bases). CDR3 in amino acids: CASSQATGLQPQHF. The CDR3 DNA is TGCGCCAGCAGCCAAGCCACAGGACTTCAGCCCCAGCATTTT.